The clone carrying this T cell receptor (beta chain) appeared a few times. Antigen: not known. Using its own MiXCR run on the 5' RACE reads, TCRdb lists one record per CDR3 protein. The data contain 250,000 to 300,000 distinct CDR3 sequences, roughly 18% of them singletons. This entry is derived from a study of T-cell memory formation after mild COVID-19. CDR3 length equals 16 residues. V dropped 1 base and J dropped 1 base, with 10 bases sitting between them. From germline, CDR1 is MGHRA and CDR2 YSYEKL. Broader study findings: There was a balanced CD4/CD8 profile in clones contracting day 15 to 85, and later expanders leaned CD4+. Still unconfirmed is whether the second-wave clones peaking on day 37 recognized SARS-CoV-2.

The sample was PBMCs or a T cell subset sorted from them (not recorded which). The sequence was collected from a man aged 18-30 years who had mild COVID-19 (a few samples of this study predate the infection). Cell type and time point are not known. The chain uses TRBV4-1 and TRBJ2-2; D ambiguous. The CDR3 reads CASSQVSVVNTGELFF. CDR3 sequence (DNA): TGCGCCAGCAGCCAAGTCTCAGTAGTGAACACCGGGGAGCTGTTTTTT.